This T cell receptor beta chain was identified during a study of T cell changes during pregnancy in multiple sclerosis (dated by TCRdb to between 2017 and 2020). Regarding the research as a whole: In women with multiple sclerosis, the researchers looked at how the T cell repertoire shifted as pregnancy progressed.

The library relied on the immunoSEQ multiplex PCR assay. TCRdb carries this immuneACCESS record with in-frame sequences only. Its versions omit some clonotypes, under half of them owing to an unresolved V gene in the studies checked, with the rest unexplained. The sample has about 51,000 clones on record, around 92% of them singletons. Less than 0.85% of the sample comes from the top ten. Between the V and J ends, shortened by 1 base and 14 bases respectively, the junction contains 14 bases. From the germline V gene, CDR1 is MDHEN and CDR2 is SYDVKM. Including the terminal cysteine and phenylalanine, the CDR3 comprises 12 residues. The CDR3 DNA has 36 bases and is translated from base 1. As regards this clone: What this receptor recognizes is not known. No base quality information exists; no much larger clone differs at one position.

The rearrangement joined TRBV28 to TRBJ1-2, with no confident D gene call. The sequence came from a female donor with multiple sclerosis, enrolled in a pregnancy study. The sample in question was CD4+ T cells from peripheral blood mononuclear cells, obtained in the third trimester of pregnancy. The nucleotide sequence reads as follows: TGTGCCAGCAGTTTATCTCGGACTTCTTTAACCTTC. It translates as CASSLSRTSLTF.